This T cell receptor (beta chain) comes out of a study of blood T cell repertoires in COVID-19. At the level of the study: T cells, B-cell-depleted T cells, or PBMCs provided the cDNA or gDNA that served as material.

This CDR3 is 15 amino acids long. After removal of 4 bases from V and 3 bases from J, the junction contained 10 bases not matched to a gene. CDR1 is SQVTM and CDR2 is ANQGSEA in the germline V gene. Clones were read by immunoSEQ multiplex PCR, and TCRdb kept only the in-frame ones, dropping some. The sample lists about 190,000 clones; 85% to 90% were seen once. The table lists this clone with a count of one. Sample: peripheral blood. This chain connects TRBV29-1 to TRBJ2-3; the match to TRBD2 covers 7 bases. The source is a man between 50 and 59 years old with acute or convalescent COVID-19. The CDR3 DNA reads as TGCAGCGTTGTGAGGCGTGCGGGAGTAACAGATACGCAGTATTTT. Its translation is CSVVRRAGVTDTQYF.